This T cell receptor (beta chain) was obtained from a study of blood T cell repertoires in COVID-19. Study-wide background: Spain, Italy and the United States supplied samples that represented acute and convalescent COVID-19. The analysed material was cDNA or gDNA that came from T cells, B-cell-depleted T cells, or PBMCs.

In the authors' workflow: Using reference gene primer amplification, nucleated cell counts were estimated. Repertoires were generated with immunoSEQ multiplex PCR, while TCRdb's copy carries only in-frame clones and drops some. The V and J calls and clone size were taken over from that table, and D and trimming were inferred from the DNA. The sample holds 260,000 or so clones, approximately 86% seen once. V dropped 5 bases and J dropped 3; count of bases not matched to a gene: 11. Looked up from germline, CDR1 is SEHNR and CDR2 is FQNEAQ (reference sequence). CDR3 length equals 17 residues. The specimen was peripheral blood. The gene calls are TRBV7-9 and TRBJ1-3; 9 bases fit TRBD1. The receptor's source is a human donor in a cohort sampled during active COVID-19. The CDR3 nucleotides are TGTGCCAGCAGCCCATCCGGGACAGGGCAATTTGGAAACACCATATATTTT. Translating it yields CASSPSGTGQFGNTIYF. Full variable domain (rest looked up from reference TRBV7-9 and TRBJ1-3): DTGVSQNPRHKITKRGQNVTFRCDPISEHNRLYWYRQTLGQGPEFLTYFQNEAQLEKSRLLSDRFSAERPKGSFSTLEIQRTEQGDSAMYLCASSPSGTGQFGNTIYFGEGSWLTVV.